This section outlines one T cell receptor (beta chain) sequence together with its context. Germline assignment: CDR1 KGHDR and CDR2 SFDVKD. CDR3 length: 16 residues. V lost 4 bases to trimming and J lost 5 bases, with 18 bases between them. Sequencing of TCR beta was undertaken in CD8+ and CD4+ T cells derived from blood. RNA was extracted with the RNeasy kit, and a quantity of about 0.45 to 1 ug was reverse transcribed using random hexamers. TCRdb fed the immunoSEQ multiplex PCR reads into MiXCR, producing one record per CDR3 protein. The sample consists of roughly 150,000 distinct CDR3 sequences, 95% of them appearing once. The data were obtained in a study of CD8 T cells in Susac syndrome.

The genes are TRBV24-1 and TRBJ2-3, with D maybe TRBD2 (5 bases). Sequenced material: CD4+ T cells from PBMCs. The sequence derives from a human donor with Susac syndrome. The DNA for the CDR3 is TGTGCCACCAGTGACCCCCGGGAAGGATGGAAAGATACGCAGTATTTT. Translated, it gives CATSDPREGWKDTQYF.